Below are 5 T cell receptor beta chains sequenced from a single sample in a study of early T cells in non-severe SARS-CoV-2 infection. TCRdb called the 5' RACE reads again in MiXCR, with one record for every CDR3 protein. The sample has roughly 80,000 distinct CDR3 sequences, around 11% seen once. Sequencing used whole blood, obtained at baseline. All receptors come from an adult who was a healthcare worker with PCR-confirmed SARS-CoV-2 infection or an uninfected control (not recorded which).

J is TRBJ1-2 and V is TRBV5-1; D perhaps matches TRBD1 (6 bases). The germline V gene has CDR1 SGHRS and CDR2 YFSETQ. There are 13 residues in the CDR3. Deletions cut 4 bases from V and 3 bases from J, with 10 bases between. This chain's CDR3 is CASSPWTDYGYTF. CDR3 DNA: TGCGCCAGCAGCCCCTGGACAGACTATGGCTACACCTTC.

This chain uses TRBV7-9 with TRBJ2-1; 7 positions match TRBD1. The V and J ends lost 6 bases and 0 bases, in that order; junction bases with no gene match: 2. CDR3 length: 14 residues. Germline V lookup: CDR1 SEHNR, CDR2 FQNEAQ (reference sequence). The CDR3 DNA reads TGTGCCAGCAGGGGGACAGACTCCTACAATGAGCAGTTCTTC. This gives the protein CASRGTDSYNEQFF. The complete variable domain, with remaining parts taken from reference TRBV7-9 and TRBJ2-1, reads DTGVSQNPRHKITKRGQNVTFRCDPISEHNRLYWYRQTLGQGPEFLTYFQNEAQLEKSRLLSDRFSAERPKGSFSTLEIQRTEQGDSAMYLCASRGTDSYNEQFFGPGTRLTVL.

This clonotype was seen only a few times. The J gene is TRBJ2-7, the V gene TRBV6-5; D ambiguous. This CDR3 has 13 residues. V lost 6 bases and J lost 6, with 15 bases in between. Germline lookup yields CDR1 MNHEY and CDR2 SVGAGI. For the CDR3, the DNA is TGTGCCAGCAGCTCCGCCCGTTCGGTCGAGCAGTACTTC. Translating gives CASSSARSVEQYF.

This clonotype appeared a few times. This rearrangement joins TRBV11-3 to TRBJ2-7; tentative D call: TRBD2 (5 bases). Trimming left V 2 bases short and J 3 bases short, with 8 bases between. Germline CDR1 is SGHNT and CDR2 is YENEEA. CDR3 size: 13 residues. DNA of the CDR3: TGTGCCAGCAGCTTACAAGAGGGCTACGAGCAGTACTTC. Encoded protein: CASSLQEGYEQYF.

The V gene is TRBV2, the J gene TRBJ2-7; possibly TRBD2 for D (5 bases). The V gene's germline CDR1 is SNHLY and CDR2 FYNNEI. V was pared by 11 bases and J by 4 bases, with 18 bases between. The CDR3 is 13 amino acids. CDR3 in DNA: TGTGCCCAAGCCGAGGGCATAGGGTACGAGCAGTACTTC. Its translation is CAQAEGIGYEQYF.